Listed below are T cell receptor beta chains from one sample, sequenced in a study of shared clonotypes between healthy human individuals. Here immunoSEQ multiplex PCR was the method, and the copy in TCRdb shows in-frame clones only, minus some. This sample has fewer than 3 million clones, with under 95% found just once. Material: naive CD4+ T cells from PBMCs. The receptor set was obtained from a man aged 18 to 29 in good health. Some clones in this sample may be carry-over from other donors' samples. Both conserved end residues are part of each CDR3. Fields, in order: D gene, J gene, V gene, CDR3 protein, CDR3 DNA. The D gene is left open where the match is weak.

D gene: .
J gene: TRBJ1-1
V gene: TRBV7-9
CDR3 protein: CASSSSPVNTEAFF
CDR3 DNA: TGTGCCAGCAGCTCTAGCCCCGTGAACACTGAAGCTTTCTTT

D gene: .
J gene: TRBJ1-3
V gene: TRBV9
CDR3 protein: CASSTTTASGNTIYF
CDR3 DNA: TGTGCCAGCAGCACAACGACAGCATCGGGAAACACCATATATTTT

D gene: TRBD2
J gene: TRBJ2-2
V gene: TRBV27
CDR3 protein: CASSLGLAGDTGELFF
CDR3 DNA: TGTGCCAGCAGTTTAGGTCTAGCGGGAGACACCGGGGAGCTGTTTTTT

D gene: TRBD2
J gene: TRBJ2-1
V gene: TRBV19
CDR3 protein: CARESGTSGANYNEQFF
CDR3 DNA: TGTGCCAGGGAATCCGGGACTAGCGGGGCTAACTACAATGAGCAGTTCTTC

D gene: TRBD1
J gene: TRBJ2-7
V gene: TRBV28
CDR3 protein: CASSFGRGLSYEQYF
CDR3 DNA: TGTGCCAGCAGTTTCGGAAGGGGGCTAAGCTACGAGCAGTACTTC

D gene: .
J gene: TRBJ1-5
V gene: TRBV4-1
CDR3 protein: CASSRVTGRNQPQHF
CDR3 DNA: TGCGCCAGCAGCCGGGTTACAGGGCGCAATCAGCCCCAGCATTTT

D gene: TRBD2
J gene: TRBJ2-3
V gene: TRBV28
CDR3 protein: CASSSSRLAGAADTQYF
CDR3 DNA: TGTGCCAGCAGTTCCTCCAGACTAGCGGGAGCCGCAGATACGCAGTATTTT

D gene: TRBD1
J gene: TRBJ2-3
V gene: TRBV5-1
CDR3 protein: CASSGGQLEVDTQYF
CDR3 DNA: TGCGCCAGCAGCGGGGGACAGCTAGAAGTTGATACGCAGTATTTT

D gene: TRBD1
J gene: TRBJ2-7
V gene: TRBV2
CDR3 protein: CASRGTGGPYEQYF
CDR3 DNA: TGTGCCAGCAGGGGGACAGGGGGCCCCTACGAGCAGTACTTC

D gene: .
J gene: TRBJ1-1
V gene: TRBV4-1
CDR3 protein: CASSQPRSGPEAFF
CDR3 DNA: TGCGCCAGCAGCCAACCCCGGTCTGGGCCTGAAGCTTTCTTT

D gene: .
J gene: TRBJ1-2
V gene: TRBV11-2
CDR3 protein: CASSLDLGRGYGYTF
CDR3 DNA: TGTGCCAGCAGCTTAGATCTAGGGAGGGGCTATGGCTACACCTTC

D gene: .
J gene: TRBJ2-7
V gene: TRBV5-1
CDR3 protein: CASNKDRSYEQYF
CDR3 DNA: TGCGCCAGCAACAAGGACAGATCCTACGAGCAGTACTTC

D gene: .
J gene: TRBJ1-6
V gene: TRBV6-5
CDR3 protein: CASSPGDSPLHF
CDR3 DNA: TGTGCCAGCAGCCCTGGAGATTCACCCCTCCACTTT

D gene: .
J gene: TRBJ2-2
V gene: TRBV29-1
CDR3 protein: CSVSPDTATGELFF
CDR3 DNA: TGCAGCGTAAGCCCGGACACGGCCACCGGGGAGCTGTTTTTT

D gene: .
J gene: TRBJ1-3
V gene: TRBV11-2
CDR3 protein: CASSPSGNTIYF
CDR3 DNA: TGTGCCAGCAGCCCCTCTGGAAACACCATATATTTT